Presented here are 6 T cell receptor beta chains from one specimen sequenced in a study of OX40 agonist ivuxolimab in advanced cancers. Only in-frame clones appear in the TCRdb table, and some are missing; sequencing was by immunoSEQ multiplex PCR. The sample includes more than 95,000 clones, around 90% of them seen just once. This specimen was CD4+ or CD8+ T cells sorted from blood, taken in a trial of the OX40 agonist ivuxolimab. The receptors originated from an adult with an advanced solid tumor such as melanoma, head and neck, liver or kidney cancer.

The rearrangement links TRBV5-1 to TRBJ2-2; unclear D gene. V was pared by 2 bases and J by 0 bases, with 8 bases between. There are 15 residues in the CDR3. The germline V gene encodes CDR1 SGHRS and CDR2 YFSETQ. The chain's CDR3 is CASSFGSPNTGELFF. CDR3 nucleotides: TGCGCCAGCAGCTTCGGATCACCGAACACCGGGGAGCTGTTTTTT.

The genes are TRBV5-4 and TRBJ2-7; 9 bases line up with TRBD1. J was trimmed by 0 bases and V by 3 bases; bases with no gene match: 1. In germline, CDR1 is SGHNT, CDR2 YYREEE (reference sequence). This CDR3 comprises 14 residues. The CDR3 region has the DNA TGTGCCAGCAGCTCGACAGGGGGCTCCTACGAGCAGTACTTC. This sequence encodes CASSSTGGSYEQYF.

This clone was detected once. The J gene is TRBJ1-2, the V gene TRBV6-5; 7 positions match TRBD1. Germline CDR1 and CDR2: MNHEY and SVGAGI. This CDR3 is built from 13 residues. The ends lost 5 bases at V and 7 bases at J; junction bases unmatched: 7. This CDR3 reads CASSQTGLGGYTF. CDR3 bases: TGTGCCAGCAGTCAGACAGGGTTAGGTGGCTACACCTTC.

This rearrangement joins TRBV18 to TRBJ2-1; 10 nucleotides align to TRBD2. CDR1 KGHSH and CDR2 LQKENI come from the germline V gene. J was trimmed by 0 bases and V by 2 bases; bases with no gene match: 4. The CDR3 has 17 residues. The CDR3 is CASSPGVAGGSYNEQFF. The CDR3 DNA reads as TGTGCCAGCTCACCAGGGGTAGCGGGGGGCTCCTACAATGAGCAGTTCTTC.

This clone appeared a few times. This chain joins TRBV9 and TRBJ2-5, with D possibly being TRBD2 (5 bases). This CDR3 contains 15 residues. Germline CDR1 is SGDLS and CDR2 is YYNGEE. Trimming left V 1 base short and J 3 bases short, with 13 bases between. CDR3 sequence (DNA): TGTGCCAGCAGCGTAAGAGGGTCGGGAAAAGAGACCCAGTACTTC. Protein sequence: CASSVRGSGKETQYF.

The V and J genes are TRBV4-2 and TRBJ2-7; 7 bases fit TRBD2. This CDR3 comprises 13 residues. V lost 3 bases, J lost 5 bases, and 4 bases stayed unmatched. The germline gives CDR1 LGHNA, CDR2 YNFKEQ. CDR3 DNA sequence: TGTGCCAGCAGCCAGCGGGGGTCCCACGAGCAGTACTTC. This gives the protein CASSQRGSHEQYF.